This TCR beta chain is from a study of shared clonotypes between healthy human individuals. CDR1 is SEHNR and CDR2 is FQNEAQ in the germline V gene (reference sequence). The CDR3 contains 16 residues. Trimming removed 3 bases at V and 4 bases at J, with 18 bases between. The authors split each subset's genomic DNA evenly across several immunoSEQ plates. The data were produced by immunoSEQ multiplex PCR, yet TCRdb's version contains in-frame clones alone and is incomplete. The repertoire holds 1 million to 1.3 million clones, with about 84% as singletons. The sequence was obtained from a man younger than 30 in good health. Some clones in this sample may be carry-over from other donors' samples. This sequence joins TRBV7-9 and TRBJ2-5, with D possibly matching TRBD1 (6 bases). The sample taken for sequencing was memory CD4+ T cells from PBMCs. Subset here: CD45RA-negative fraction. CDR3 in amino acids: CASSFVTGTWAETQYF. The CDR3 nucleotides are TGTGCCAGCAGCTTCGTTACCGGGACATGGGCAGAGACCCAGTACTTC.